The entry below describes one T cell receptor (beta chain). Its recognized antigen is unknown. Base qualities are missing; no much larger clone stands one base away. The sample comes from a study of blood T cell repertoires in COVID-19 (dated by TCRdb to the early 2020s). Background on the whole study: Collaborator samples came from the United States, Italy and Spain and covered acute and convalescent phases of COVID-19. The material from the prospective study consisted of cDNA or gDNA derived from T cells, B-cell-depleted T cells, or PBMCs. The dataset comprised deeply sampled blood TCRbeta repertoires from subjects exposed to, actively infected with, or recovered from COVID-19. The repertoires were released in a freely available public database intended as a resource for research on the immune response to SARS-CoV-2. Samples were obtained from the ongoing ImmuneRACE study (first 160 participants) and from about 1,300 subjects provided by 6 global collaborators. The sample metadata nearly always contained a de-identified subject ID, COVID-19 status, age in years and sex. Where available, HLA class I and class II types were taken from metadata supplied by the sample provider and were not determined by assay-based typing.

TCRbeta CDR3 regions were amplified from genomic DNA using the immunoSEQ Assay, a bias-controlled multiplex PCR. Per the authors' processing: The number of nucleated cells in each sample was estimated by amplification of reference gene primers within the assay. Sequence reads were collapsed and filtered to measure the absolute abundance of every unique TCRbeta CDR3 rearrangement. For each sample, productive Simpson clonality was calculated by taking the square root of Simpson's diversity index across productive rearrangements. This is the immuneACCESS table as TCRdb keeps it, with only in-frame sequences that have V and J called. A part of the clones is gone; compared with another copy, unresolved V genes explain less than half, and the rest is unexplained. V and J calls and clone size are those listed in that table; D and trimming were worked out from the DNA. This sample comprises around 310,000 clones, approximately 90% of them detected only once. Approximately 4% of the sample belongs to the ten largest clones.

Each collaborating institution followed its own protocols to collect whole blood in K2EDTA tubes. For TCRbeta analysis, collaborator samples were shipped as frozen whole blood, as isolated PBMCs, or as DNA extracted from either sample type. Overall study results and their limits: Clinical and demographic metadata were provided uncurated, with the amount varying by source and participant.

Material: peripheral blood. This TCR derives from a woman in her forties or fifties with active or convalescent COVID-19.

The CDR3 loop reads CASSTQGDHQPQHF. In nucleotide form, the sequence is TGTGCCAGCAGCACACAGGGGGATCATCAGCCCCAGCATTTT. This chain is built from TRBV2 and TRBJ1-5; TRBD1 matches 8 bases in the middle. The junction shows trimming of 6 bases on V and 5 bases on J, and the gene matches do not reach 6 bases of it. The germline V gene supplies CDR1 SNHLY and CDR2 FYNNEI. The CDR3 spans 14 residues, from the cysteine through the phenylalanine. The kept DNA is CDR3 alone, 42 bases in frame from the first base.